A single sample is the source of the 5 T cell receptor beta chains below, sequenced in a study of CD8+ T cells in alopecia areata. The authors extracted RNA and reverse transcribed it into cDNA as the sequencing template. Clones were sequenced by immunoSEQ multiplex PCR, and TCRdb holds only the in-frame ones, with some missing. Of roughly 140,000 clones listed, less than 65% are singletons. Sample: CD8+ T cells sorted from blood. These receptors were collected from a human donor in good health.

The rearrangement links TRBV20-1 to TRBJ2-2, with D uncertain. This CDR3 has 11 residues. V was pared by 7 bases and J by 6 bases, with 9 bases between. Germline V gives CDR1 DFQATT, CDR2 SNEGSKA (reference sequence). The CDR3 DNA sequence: TGCAGTGTATGGAAATCCGGGGAGCTGTTTTTT. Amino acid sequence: CSVWKSGELFF.

The CDR3 sequence: CASSLRSDNEQYF. Written as DNA, the CDR3 is TGTGCCAGCAGCCTCCGGAGTGACAACGAGCAGTACTTC. This chain uses TRBV5-6 with TRBJ2-7; D unclear. The CDR3 length is 13 residues. Trimming pared 4 bases from V and 5 bases from J, leaving 13 bases between. The germline gives CDR1 SGHDT, CDR2 YYEEEE. The full variable domain, completed using reference TRBV5-6 and TRBJ2-7, is DAGVTQSPTHLIKTRGQQVTLRCSPKSGHDTVSWYQQALGQGPQFIFQYYEEEERQRGNFPDRFSGHQFPNYSSELNVNALLLGDSALYLCASSLRSDNEQYFGPGTRLTVT.

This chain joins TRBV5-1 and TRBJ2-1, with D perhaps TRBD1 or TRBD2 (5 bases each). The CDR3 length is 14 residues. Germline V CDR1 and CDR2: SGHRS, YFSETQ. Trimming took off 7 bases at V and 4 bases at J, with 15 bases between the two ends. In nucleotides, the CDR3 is TGCGCCAGCCGACTATTGACAGAATACAATGAGCAGTTCTTC. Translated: CASRLLTEYNEQFF.

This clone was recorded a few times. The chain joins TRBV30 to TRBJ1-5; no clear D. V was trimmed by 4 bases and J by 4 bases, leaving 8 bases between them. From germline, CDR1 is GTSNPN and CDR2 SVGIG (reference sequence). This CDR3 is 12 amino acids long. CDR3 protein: CAWNMGNQPQHF. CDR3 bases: TGTGCCTGGAATATGGGGAATCAGCCCCAGCATTTT. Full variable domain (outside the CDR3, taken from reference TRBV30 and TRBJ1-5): SQTIHQWPATLVQPVGSPLSLECTVEGTSNPNLYWYRQAAGRGLQLLFYSVGIGQISSEVPQNLSASRPQDRQFILSSKKLLLSDSGFYLCAWNMGNQPQHFGDGTRLSIL.

The CDR3 nucleotides read TGCGCCAGCAGCCGAACAGATTTAGATTACGAGCAGTACTTC. Translated: CASSRTDLDYEQYF. The chain recombines TRBV4-1 with TRBJ2-7; D gene ambiguous. Between the trimmed V and J ends, which lost 4 bases and 4 bases, there was a span of 14 bases. Per the germline V gene, CDR1 is MGHRA and CDR2 is YSYEKL. This CDR3 region has 14 residues.